Sequencing of this T cell receptor (beta chain) was carried out in a study of shared clonotypes between healthy human individuals. CDR1 SGHNT and CDR2 YYREEE come from the germline V gene (reference sequence). The V and J ends lost 3 bases and 1 base respectively, with 16 bases between them. The CDR3 runs 16 residues. The protocol was immunoSEQ multiplex PCR, while the TCRdb copy is restricted to in-frame clones and leaves out a portion. The data contain approximately 1.1 million clones, about four fifths of them seen just once; the ten biggest clones take up 0.5% to 0.6%. The genes are TRBV5-4 and TRBJ1-1, with D tentatively TRBD1 (5 bases). This TCR came from a man younger than 30 in good health. Some clones in this sample may be carry-over from other donors' samples. The specimen was memory CD4+ T cells from PBMCs. Stated subset: CD45RA-negative fraction. The DNA for the CDR3 is TGTGCCAGCAGCTCCGGGATCCGGGGCGAGAACACTGAAGCTTTCTTT. Protein: CASSSGIRGENTEAFF.